A selection of T cell receptor beta chains follows, all from one sample in a study of shared clonotypes between healthy human individuals. Clones were read by immunoSEQ multiplex PCR, and TCRdb kept only the in-frame ones, dropping some. The table includes about 1.4 million clones, around 97% detected once. Source material: naive CD4+ T cells sorted from blood. These receptors were obtained from a man aged 30-40 years in good health. CDR3s include the opening cysteine and the closing phenylalanine or tryptophan. The D gene is left open where the match is weak. Not all rows give a size; the values are once, few, many and, for expanded clones, a class.

d_gene: -
j_gene: TRBJ2-7
abundance: -
v_gene: TRBV28
CDR3aa: CASSLLGPSYEQYF
CDR3nt: TGTGCCAGCAGTCTCTTGGGCCCTTCCTACGAGCAGTACTTC

d_gene: TRBD1
j_gene: TRBJ1-1
abundance: -
v_gene: TRBV5-4
CDR3aa: CASRLTGGVTEAFF
CDR3nt: TGTGCCAGCAGGCTGACAGGGGGAGTCACTGAAGCTTTCTTT

d_gene: -
j_gene: TRBJ2-2
abundance: -
v_gene: TRBV19
CDR3aa: CASSYQRGELFF
CDR3nt: TGTGCCAGTAGTTACCAGCGGGGGGAGCTGTTTTTT

d_gene: -
j_gene: TRBJ2-4
abundance: -
v_gene: TRBV6-1
CDR3aa: CASSETQMARLAKNIQYF
CDR3nt: TGTGCCAGCAGTGAGACCCAGATGGCGCGGCTAGCCAAAAACATTCAGTACTTC

d_gene: TRBD2
j_gene: TRBJ2-1
abundance: -
v_gene: TRBV4-1
CDR3aa: CASSQASQRESYEQFF
CDR3nt: TGCGCCAGCAGCCAAGCCTCCCAGCGGGAGAGCTATGAGCAGTTCTTC

d_gene: TRBD2
j_gene: TRBJ2-3
abundance: -
v_gene: TRBV6-4
CDR3aa: CASSARWTSGRSTDTQYF
CDR3nt: TGTGCCAGCAGTGCGAGGTGGACTAGCGGGAGGTCCACAGATACGCAGTATTTT

d_gene: TRBD2
j_gene: TRBJ2-5
abundance: -
v_gene: TRBV18
CDR3aa: CASSLLAGDQETQYF
CDR3nt: TGTGCCAGCTCATTACTAGCGGGAGACCAAGAGACCCAGTACTTC

d_gene: TRBD1
j_gene: TRBJ1-5
abundance: few
v_gene: TRBV19
CDR3aa: CASRGTGGWDQPQHF
CDR3nt: TGTGCCAGTAGGGGGACAGGGGGCTGGGATCAGCCCCAGCATTTT

d_gene: TRBD2
j_gene: TRBJ2-5
abundance: -
v_gene: TRBV15
CDR3aa: CATSIALAGGETQYF
CDR3nt: TGTGCCACCAGCATAGCACTAGCGGGGGGAGAGACCCAGTACTTC

d_gene: TRBD1
j_gene: TRBJ1-2
abundance: -
v_gene: TRBV29-1
CDR3aa: CSAFRDRTYGYTF
CDR3nt: TGCAGCGCGTTCCGGGACAGGACCTATGGCTACACCTTC

d_gene: -
j_gene: TRBJ2-4
abundance: -
v_gene: TRBV15
CDR3aa: CATSAGQLAKNIQYF
CDR3nt: TGTGCCACCAGCGCGGGACAGTTGGCCAAAAACATTCAGTACTTC

d_gene: -
j_gene: TRBJ1-5
abundance: -
v_gene: TRBV6-1
CDR3aa: CASSGHILNQPQHF
CDR3nt: TGTGCCAGCAGTGGACACATACTCAATCAGCCCCAGCATTTT

d_gene: -
j_gene: TRBJ2-2
abundance: -
v_gene: TRBV4-2
CDR3aa: CASSQHSRGELFF
CDR3nt: TGTGCCAGCAGCCAACATTCCCGAGGGGAGCTGTTTTTT

d_gene: TRBD2
j_gene: TRBJ2-7
abundance: -
v_gene: TRBV7-8
CDR3aa: CASSSRSGSSRYEQYF
CDR3nt: TGTGCCAGCAGCTCGAGAAGCGGGAGCTCTCGGTACGAGCAGTACTTC

d_gene: -
j_gene: TRBJ2-6
abundance: -
v_gene: TRBV15
CDR3aa: CATSRDRGMGGANVLTF
CDR3nt: TGTGCCACCAGCAGAGATAGGGGGATGGGTGGGGCCAACGTCCTGACTTTC

d_gene: -
j_gene: TRBJ2-1
abundance: -
v_gene: TRBV5-4
CDR3aa: CASSLTGTKYNEQFF
CDR3nt: TGTGCCAGCAGCTTGACCGGGACCAAATACAATGAGCAGTTCTTC

d_gene: -
j_gene: TRBJ2-2
abundance: -
v_gene: TRBV28
CDR3aa: CASSLYTGELFF
CDR3nt: TGTGCCAGCAGTTTATACACCGGGGAGCTGTTTTTT

d_gene: -
j_gene: TRBJ2-1
abundance: -
v_gene: TRBV25-1
CDR3aa: CASSAVVSSYNEQFF
CDR3nt: TGTGCCAGCAGTGCGGTAGTCAGCTCCTACAATGAGCAGTTCTTC

d_gene: TRBD2
j_gene: TRBJ2-1
abundance: -
v_gene: TRBV6-6
CDR3aa: CASSFPSGNEQFF
CDR3nt: TGTGCCAGCAGTTTTCCTAGCGGTAATGAGCAGTTCTTC

d_gene: -
j_gene: TRBJ2-5
abundance: -
v_gene: TRBV2
CDR3aa: CASTVLAPQYF
CDR3nt: TGTGCCAGCACTGTATTGGCCCCCCAGTACTTC